A single sample gave rise to the 3 T cell receptor beta chains below, sequenced in a study of blood T cell repertoires in COVID-19. Method: immunoSEQ multiplex PCR; TCRdb's copy keeps in-frame clones and lacks some. The table shows fewer than 250,000 clones, with about 85% occurring only once. Material for sequencing was peripheral blood. The receptors derive from an older woman with active or convalescent COVID-19.

The V and J genes are TRBV18 and TRBJ2-3; 8 bases line up with TRBD2. Unmatched junction bases numbered 6, after V lost 2 bases and J lost 5 bases. Germline V CDR1 and CDR2: KGHSH, LQKENI. CDR3 length: 15 residues. The CDR3 nucleotides read TGTGCCAGCTCACCAACAATAGCGGGACGAGATACGCAGTATTTT. It codes for CASSPTIAGRDTQYF.

V usage is TRBV3-1 (or the pseudogene TRBV3-2) and J usage is TRBJ2-7, with D tentatively TRBD1 (6 bases). The germline V gene has CDR1 LGHDT and CDR2 YNNKEL (reference sequence). This CDR3 is built from 15 residues. V was trimmed by 4 bases and J by 2 bases, leaving 15 bases between them. For the CDR3, the DNA is TGTGCCAGCAGCCCTCAGGGGAATGTACCCTACGAGCAGTACTTC. Protein sequence: CASSPQGNVPYEQYF.

The chain combines TRBV7-8 with TRBJ2-2, with 11 bases matching TRBD2. The CDR3 runs 17 residues. The J segment lost 1 base and the V segment lost 2 bases, leaving 3 bases of the junction unmatched. Germline values: CDR1 SGHVS, CDR2 FQNEAQ. CDR3 bases: TGTGCCAGCAGCTTAAAACTAGCGGGGGAGAACACCGGGGAGCTGTTTTTT. Amino acid sequence: CASSLKLAGENTGELFF.